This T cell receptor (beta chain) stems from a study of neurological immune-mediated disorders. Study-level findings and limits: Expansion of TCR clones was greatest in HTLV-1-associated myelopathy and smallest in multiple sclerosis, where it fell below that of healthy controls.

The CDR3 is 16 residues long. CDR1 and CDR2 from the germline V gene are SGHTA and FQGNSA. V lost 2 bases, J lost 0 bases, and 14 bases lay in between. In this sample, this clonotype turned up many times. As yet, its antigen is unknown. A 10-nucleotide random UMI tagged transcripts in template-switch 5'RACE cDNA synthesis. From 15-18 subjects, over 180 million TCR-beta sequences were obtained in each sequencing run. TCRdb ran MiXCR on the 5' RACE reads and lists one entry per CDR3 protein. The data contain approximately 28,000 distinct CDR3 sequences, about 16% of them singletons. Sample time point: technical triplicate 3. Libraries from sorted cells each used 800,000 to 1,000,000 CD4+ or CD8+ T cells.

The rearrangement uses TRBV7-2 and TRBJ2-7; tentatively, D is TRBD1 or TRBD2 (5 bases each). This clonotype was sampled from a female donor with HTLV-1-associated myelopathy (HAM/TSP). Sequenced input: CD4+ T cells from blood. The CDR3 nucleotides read TGTGCCAGCAGCTTATATGGGACGGAGAGCTCCTACGAGCAGTACTTC. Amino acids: CASSLYGTESSYEQYF. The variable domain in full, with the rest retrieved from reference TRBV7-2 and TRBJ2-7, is GAGVSQSPSNKVTEKGKDVELRCDPISGHTALYWYRQSLGQGLEFLIYFQGNSAPDKSGLPSDRFSAERTGGSVSTLTIQRTQQEDSAVYLCASSLYGTESSYEQYFGPGTRLTVT.